The 22 T cell receptor beta chains given below trace back to one sample, sequenced in a study of blood T cell repertoires in COVID-19. Repertoires were generated with immunoSEQ multiplex PCR, while TCRdb's copy carries only in-frame clones and drops some. The sample holds about 350,000 clones, around nine tenths seen once. Sequencing was carried out using PBMCs or T cells enriched from blood (not recorded which). Receptors were obtained from a woman in her 30s who had been exposed to COVID-19.

This sequence joins TRBV27 and TRBJ2-5, with a tentative D call TRBD1 (5 bases). From germline, CDR1 is MNHEY and CDR2 SMNVEV (reference sequence). V was clipped by 4 bases and J by 5 bases, with 14 bases between them. The CDR3 length is 14 residues. The CDR3 protein is CASSSNRFWETQYF. DNA of the CDR3: TGTGCCAGCAGTTCCAACAGGTTCTGGGAGACCCAGTACTTC.

The CDR3 spells CASSSQGTGENYGYTF. Written as DNA, the CDR3 is TGTGCCAGCAGCTCCCAGGGGACAGGAGAAAACTATGGCTACACCTTC. This chain joins TRBV7-9 and TRBJ1-2; 8 nucleotides align to TRBD1. CDR1 and CDR2 (germline): SEHNR, FQNEAQ (reference sequence). There are 16 residues in the CDR3. V was pared by 4 bases and J by 2 bases, with 9 bases of the junction left unmatched.

This chain joins TRBV2 and TRBJ1-2; 7 bases agree with TRBD1. The germline V gene has CDR1 SNHLY and CDR2 FYNNEI. Trimming took 4 bases from V and 2 from J; bases not matched to a gene: 1. There are 13 residues in the CDR3. CDR3 protein: CASSADRNYGYTF. The CDR3 DNA sequence: TGTGCCAGCAGTGCGGACAGGAACTATGGCTACACCTTC.

The chain joins TRBV24-1 to TRBJ1-5; TRBD1 agrees at 9 bases. The junction had 7 bases not matched to a gene; V was cut back by 3 bases and J by 5 bases. The CDR3 length is 16 residues. The germline V gene encodes CDR1 KGHDR and CDR2 SFDVKD. This CDR3 is CATSDGNRGQHQPQHF. The CDR3 DNA reads as TGTGCCACCAGTGATGGTAACAGGGGGCAGCATCAGCCCCAGCATTTT.

The chain recombines TRBV28 with TRBJ1-2; 7 bases match TRBD1. CDR1 and CDR2 (germline): MDHEN, SYDVKM. The CDR3 loop spans 15 amino acids. The J segment lost 2 bases and the V segment lost 7 bases, leaving 10 bases of the junction unmatched. This CDR3 is CASTTSGGGNYGYTF. The CDR3 DNA reads TGTGCCAGCACCACATCGGGAGGGGGCAACTATGGCTACACCTTC.

The chain joins TRBV6-5 to TRBJ2-1, with a tentative D call TRBD2 (6 bases). The V end was cut by 7 bases, the J end by 9 bases, with 19 bases between. The germline gives CDR1 MNHEY, CDR2 SVGAGI. The CDR3 covers 14 residues. In DNA form, the CDR3 reads TGTGCCAGCACCATACGATTGGTGGGAGGTGAGCAGTTCTTC. Protein: CASTIRLVGGEQFF.

V gene TRBV30 combines with J gene TRBJ2-5; 11 nucleotides match TRBD2. CDR1 is GTSNPN and CDR2 is SVGIG in the germline V gene (reference sequence). The CDR3 extends over 15 amino acids. V dropped 3 bases and J dropped 2; count of bases not matched to a gene: 5. The CDR3 sequence is CAWRPGLADQETQYF. CDR3 bases: TGTGCCTGGAGACCGGGACTAGCGGATCAAGAGACCCAGTACTTC.

The CDR3: CASSPLRVPTYEQYF. CDR3 sequence (DNA): TGTGCCAGTAGTCCCCTGAGGGTCCCCACCTACGAGCAGTACTTC. The V gene is TRBV19, the J gene TRBJ2-7; D is perhaps TRBD2 (5 bases). This CDR3 spans 15 amino acids. CDR1 LNHDA and CDR2 SQIVND come from the germline V gene (reference sequence). V dropped 5 bases and J dropped 2 bases, with 16 bases sitting between them. The full variable domain, in which reference TRBV19 and TRBJ2-7 provide the parts outside the CDR3, is DGGITQSPKYLFRKEGQNVTLSCEQNLNHDAMYWYRQDPGQGLRLIYYSQIVNDFQKGDIAEGYSVSREKKESFPLTVTSAQKNPTAFYLCASSPLRVPTYEQYFGPGTRLTVT.

The chain combines TRBV27 with TRBJ2-1; 7 bases are a match to TRBD2. The V segment lost 2 bases and the J segment 7 bases; nucleotides outside the gene matches: 8. The CDR3 contains 15 residues. Looked up from germline, CDR1 is MNHEY and CDR2 is SMNVEV (reference sequence). Written as DNA, the CDR3 is TGTGCCAGCAGTTTAGTCTGGGGGAGGGTTAATGAGCAGTTCTTC. It translates to CASSLVWGRVNEQFF.

The chain is built from TRBV28 and TRBJ2-7; possibly TRBD2 for D (6 bases). The germline CDR1 and CDR2 sequences are MDHEN and SYDVKM. Trimming shortened V by 3 bases and J by 1 base, and 13 bases separated the two germline ends. The CDR3 covers 15 residues. The CDR3, as DNA: TGTGCCAGCAGTTTTAGTGGTAGCGGATCCTACGAGCAGTACTTC. Protein sequence: CASSFSGSGSYEQYF.

Regarding this clone: The limits of the CDR3 on the DNA are not certain, so only TCRdb's listed CDR3 is given. The V and J genes are TRBV6-5 and TRBJ2-7; TRBD1, the table's D call, was not compared with the DNA. 13 amino acids form the CDR3, both terminal residues included. Germline CDR1 is MNHEY and CDR2 is SVGAGI. The CDR3 here is CASTSDKSYEQYF.

The chain couples TRBV5-1 to TRBJ2-3, with 7 positions matching TRBD2. CDR3 length: 16 amino acids. CDR1 is SGHRS and CDR2 is YFSETQ in the germline V gene. V lost 4 bases, J lost 4 bases, and 12 bases stayed unmatched. The CDR3 DNA reads TGCGCCAGCAGCCCCACCCTTCCTCGGGGGGCAGATACGCAGTATTTT. Residues: CASSPTLPRGADTQYF. Full variable domain (outside the CDR3, taken from reference TRBV5-1 and TRBJ2-3): KAGVTQTPRYLIKTRGQQVTLSCSPISGHRSVSWYQQTPGQGLQFLFEYFSETQRNKGNFPGRFSGRQFSNSRSEMNVSTLELGDSALYLCASSPTLPRGADTQYFGPGTRLTVL.

The chain uses TRBV6-5 and TRBJ1-1; tentative D call: TRBD1 (6 bases). With 3 bases removed from V and 1 base from J, the gap between germline ends came to 9 bases. The CDR3 contains 14 residues. The germline V gene encodes CDR1 MNHEY and CDR2 SVGAGI. CDR3 nucleotides: TGTGCCAGCAGTTATCCGGGACAGAACACTGAAGCTTTCTTT. It translates to CASSYPGQNTEAFF.

V usage is TRBV7-3 and J usage is TRBJ2-1, with TRBD1 identical over 9 bases. Germline V lookup: CDR1 SGHTA, CDR2 FQGTGA. This CDR3 has 16 residues. With V trimmed by 3 bases and J by 5 bases, 8 bases remained unmatched. The CDR3 reads CASSFITGTGHNEQFF. The CDR3 DNA reads as TGTGCCAGCAGCTTTATTACCGGGACAGGGCACAATGAGCAGTTCTTC. The whole variable domain, filled in from reference TRBV7-3 and TRBJ2-1, reads GAGVSQTPSNKVTEKGKYVELRCDPISGHTALYWYRQSLGQGPEFLIYFQGTGAADDSGLPNDRFFAVRPEGSVSTLKIQRTERGDSAVYLCASSFITGTGHNEQFFGPGTRLTVL.

The rearrangement uses TRBV28 and TRBJ2-3; 13 bases are shared with TRBD2. Germline values: CDR1 MDHEN, CDR2 SYDVKM. This CDR3 is 15 amino acids long. With V trimmed by 6 bases and J by 3 bases, 3 bases remained unmatched. Here the CDR3 DNA reads TGTGCCAGCAGCGCGACTAGCGGGAGGACAGATACGCAGTATTTT. It is translated as CASSATSGRTDTQYF. Variable domain in full (rest from reference TRBV28 and TRBJ2-3): DVKVTQSSRYLVKRTGEKVFLECVQDMDHENMFWYRQDPGLGLRLIYFSYDVKMKEKGDIPEGYSVSREKKERFSLILESASTNQTSMYLCASSATSGRTDTQYFGPGTRLTVL.

The V call is TRBV24-1, the J call TRBJ2-7; a weak D match, TRBD1 (5 bases). The CDR3 has 13 amino acids. V was clipped by 10 bases and J by 9 bases, with 21 bases between them. Germline assignment: CDR1 KGHDR and CDR2 SFDVKD. The CDR3, as DNA: TGTGCCACTTCCGACAGAGCCCTACGAGGGCAGTACTTC. It codes for CATSDRALRGQYF.

J is TRBJ2-7 and V is TRBV28; 12 bases are a match to TRBD2. V lost 4 bases, J lost 10 bases, and 11 bases stayed unmatched. The CDR3 has 15 residues. Germline V lookup: CDR1 MDHEN, CDR2 SYDVKM. The CDR3 is CASSSRLAGAQSQYF. As DNA, the CDR3 is TGTGCCAGCAGTTCGCGACTAGCGGGAGCCCAGAGCCAGTACTTC.

Only one count was recorded for this clone. CDR3 sequence reads: CASRGYGSSYEQYF. DNA of the CDR3: TGTGCCAGCAGGGGCTATGGAAGCTCCTACGAGCAGTACTTC. V and J are TRBV13 and TRBJ2-7; unclear D gene. Germline lookup yields CDR1 PRHDT and CDR2 FYEKMQ (reference sequence). The CDR3 is 14 residues long. Trimming stripped 6 bases from V and 0 bases from J, with 12 bases between.

The chain employs TRBV6-2 or TRBV6-3 and TRBJ1-4; TRBD1 might be the D (5 bases). This CDR3 contains 15 residues. V was clipped by 2 bases and J by 3 bases, with 10 bases between them. In germline, CDR1 is MNHEY, CDR2 SVGEGT. The chain's CDR3 is CASSYAGSANEKLFF. CDR3 DNA sequence: TGTGCCAGCAGTTACGCAGGGTCGGCTAATGAAAAACTGTTTTTT.

CDR3: CASGGALGTEAFF. CDR3 in DNA: TGTGCTAGTGGGGGGGCGCTTGGGACTGAAGCTTTCTTT. V gene TRBV12-5 combines with J gene TRBJ1-1; tentatively, D is TRBD1 (6 bases). Between the trimmed V and J ends, which lost 6 bases and 5 bases, there was a span of 13 bases. CDR3 length: 13 residues. The V gene's germline CDR1 is LGHNT and CDR2 FRNRAP.

This chain links TRBV27 with TRBJ1-5; D is perhaps TRBD1 (6 bases). V dropped 5 bases and J dropped 4 bases, with 18 bases sitting between them. CDR1 is MNHEY and CDR2 is SMNVEV in the germline V gene (reference sequence). The CDR3 runs to 16 residues. The CDR3 sequence: CASSATGLSGNQPQHF. CDR3 sequence (DNA): TGTGCCAGCAGTGCCACAGGGTTATCGGGTAATCAGCCCCAGCATTTT.

The rearrangement uses TRBV9 and TRBJ1-3; a possible D gene is TRBD1 (5 bases). Trimming left V 1 base short and J 0 bases short, with 14 bases between. The germline V gene has CDR1 SGDLS and CDR2 YYNGEE. The CDR3 loop spans 17 amino acids. The CDR3 DNA sequence: TGTGCCAGCAGCGTATTCGACAGCTCCCGCTCTGGAAACACCATATATTTT. It translates to CASSVFDSSRSGNTIYF. The whole variable domain, filled in from reference TRBV9 and TRBJ1-3, reads DSGVTQTPKHLITATGQRVTLRCSPRSGDLSVYWYQQSLDQGLQFLIQYYNGEERAKGNILERFSAQQFPDLHSELNLSSLELGDSALYFCASSVFDSSRSGNTIYFGEGSWLTVV.